This T cell receptor (beta chain) comes out of a study of patients and donors after allogeneic stem cell transplantation. Per germline, CDR1 SGHAT and CDR2 FQNNGV. V was clipped by 8 bases and J by 4 bases, with 8 bases between them. This CDR3 comprises 12 residues. MiXCR, applied by TCRdb to the RT-PCR reads, yields one record per CDR3 protein. The sample consists of about a million distinct CDR3 sequences, roughly 17% of them appearing once. This TCR was recovered from a human donor who was either an allogeneic HSCT recipient or a stem cell or donor lymphocyte infusion donor (not recorded which). It is not recorded whose cells these are; they may come from a transplant donor. Input material: blood, either unsorted or a sorted T cell fraction (not recorded which). The rearrangement joins TRBV11-2 to TRBJ2-2; D remains unclear. CDR3: CASLVGTGELFF. The CDR3 DNA reads TGTGCCAGCCTGGTAGGCACCGGGGAGCTGTTTTTT. Supplemented by reference TRBV11-2 and TRBJ2-2, the full variable domain reads EAGVAQSPRYKIIEKRQSVAFWCNPISGHATLYWYQQILGQGPKLLIQFQNNGVVDDSQLPKDRFSAERLKGVDSTLKIQPAKLEDSAVYLCASLVGTGELFFGEGSRLTVL.